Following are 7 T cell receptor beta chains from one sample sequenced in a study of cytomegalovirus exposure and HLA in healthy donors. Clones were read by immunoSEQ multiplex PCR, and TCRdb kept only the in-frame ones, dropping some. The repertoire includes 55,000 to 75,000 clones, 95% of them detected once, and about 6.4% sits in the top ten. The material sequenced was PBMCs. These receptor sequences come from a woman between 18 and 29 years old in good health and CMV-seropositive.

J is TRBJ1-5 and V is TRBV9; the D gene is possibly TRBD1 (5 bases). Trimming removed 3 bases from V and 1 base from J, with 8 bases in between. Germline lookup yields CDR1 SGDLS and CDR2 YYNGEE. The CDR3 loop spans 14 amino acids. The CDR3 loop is CASSGQGSNQPQHF. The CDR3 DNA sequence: TGTGCCAGCAGCGGTCAGGGAAGCAATCAGCCCCAGCATTTT.

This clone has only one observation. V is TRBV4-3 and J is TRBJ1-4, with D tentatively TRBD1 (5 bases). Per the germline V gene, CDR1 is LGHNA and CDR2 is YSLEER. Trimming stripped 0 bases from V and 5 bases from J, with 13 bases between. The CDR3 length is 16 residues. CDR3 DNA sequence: TGCGCCAGCAGCCAAGATCTGTGGGCAGGGAATGAAAAACTGTTTTTT. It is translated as CASSQDLWAGNEKLFF.

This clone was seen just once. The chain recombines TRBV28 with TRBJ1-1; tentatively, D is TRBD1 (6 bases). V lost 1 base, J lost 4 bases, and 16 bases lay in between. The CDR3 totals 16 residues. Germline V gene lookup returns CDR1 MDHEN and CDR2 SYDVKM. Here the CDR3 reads CASSLSGRGAFTEAFF. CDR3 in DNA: TGTGCCAGCAGTTTATCGGGACGGGGGGCGTTCACTGAAGCTTTCTTT.

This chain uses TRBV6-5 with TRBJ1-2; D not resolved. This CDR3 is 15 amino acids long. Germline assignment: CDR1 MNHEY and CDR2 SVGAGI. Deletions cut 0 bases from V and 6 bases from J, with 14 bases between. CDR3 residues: CASSYSRSGDNGYTF. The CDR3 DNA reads TGTGCCAGCAGTTACTCCCGGTCCGGGGATAATGGCTACACCTTC.

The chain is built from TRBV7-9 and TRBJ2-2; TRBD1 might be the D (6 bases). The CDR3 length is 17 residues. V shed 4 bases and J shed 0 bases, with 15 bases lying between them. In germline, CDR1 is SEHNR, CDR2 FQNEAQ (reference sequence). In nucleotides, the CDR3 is TGTGCCAGCAGCTGGGAAAGGGACACCGCGAACACCGGGGAGCTGTTTTTT. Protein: CASSWERDTANTGELFF.

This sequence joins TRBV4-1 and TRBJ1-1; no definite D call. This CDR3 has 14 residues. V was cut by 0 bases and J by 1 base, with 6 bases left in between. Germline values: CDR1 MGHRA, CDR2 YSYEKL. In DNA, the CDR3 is TGCGCCAGCAGCCAAGATAACAGGAACACTGAAGCTTTCTTT. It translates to CASSQDNRNTEAFF.

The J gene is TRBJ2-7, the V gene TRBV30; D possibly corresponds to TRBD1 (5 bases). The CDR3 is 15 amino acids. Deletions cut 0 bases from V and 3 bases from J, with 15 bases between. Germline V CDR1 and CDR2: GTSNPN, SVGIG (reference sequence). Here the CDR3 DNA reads TGTGCCTGGAGTGTTGGGCAGGGTTTCCTCTACGAGCAGTACTTC. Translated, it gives CAWSVGQGFLYEQYF.